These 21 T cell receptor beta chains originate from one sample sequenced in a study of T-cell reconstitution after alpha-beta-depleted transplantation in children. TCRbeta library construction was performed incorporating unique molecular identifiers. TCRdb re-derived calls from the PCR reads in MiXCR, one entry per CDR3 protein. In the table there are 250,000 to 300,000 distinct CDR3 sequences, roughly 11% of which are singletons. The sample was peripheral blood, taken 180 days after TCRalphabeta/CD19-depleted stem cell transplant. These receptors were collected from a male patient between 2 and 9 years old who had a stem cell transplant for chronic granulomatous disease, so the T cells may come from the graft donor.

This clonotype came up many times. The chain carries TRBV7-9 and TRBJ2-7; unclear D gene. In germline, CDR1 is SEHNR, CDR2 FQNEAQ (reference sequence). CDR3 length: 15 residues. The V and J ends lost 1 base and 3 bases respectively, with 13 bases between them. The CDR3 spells CASSLVGQMDYEQYF. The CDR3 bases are TGTGCCAGCAGCTTAGTGGGTCAGATGGACTACGAGCAGTACTTC.

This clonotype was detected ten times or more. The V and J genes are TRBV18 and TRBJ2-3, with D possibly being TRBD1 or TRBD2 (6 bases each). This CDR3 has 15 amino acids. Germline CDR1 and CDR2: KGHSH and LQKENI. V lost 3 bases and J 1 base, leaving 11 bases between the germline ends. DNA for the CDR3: TGTGCCAGCTCACCGAAGGGGGGTGGCACAGATACGCAGTATTTT. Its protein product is CASSPKGGGTDTQYF.

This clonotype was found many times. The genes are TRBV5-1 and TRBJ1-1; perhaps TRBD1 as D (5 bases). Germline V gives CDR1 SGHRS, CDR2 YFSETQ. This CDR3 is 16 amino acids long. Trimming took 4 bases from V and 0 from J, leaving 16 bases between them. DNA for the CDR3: TGCGCCAGCAGCCCTCAAGCCGGGGCCATGAACACTGAAGCTTTCTTT. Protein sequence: CASSPQAGAMNTEAFF.

The DNA for the CDR3 is TGCAGTGCTAGTCAGGCTTTCCAAGAGACCCAGTACTTC. It encodes CSASQAFQETQYF. The chain is built from TRBV20-1 and TRBJ2-5; D is unresolved. This CDR3 is built from 13 residues. Germline-derived CDR1 and CDR2 are DFQATT and SNEGSKA (reference sequence). V dropped 3 bases and J dropped 1 base, with 9 bases sitting between them.

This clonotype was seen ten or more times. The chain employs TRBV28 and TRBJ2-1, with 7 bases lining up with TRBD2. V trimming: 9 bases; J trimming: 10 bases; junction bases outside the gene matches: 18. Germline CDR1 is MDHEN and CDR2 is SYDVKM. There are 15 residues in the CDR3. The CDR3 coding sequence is TGTGCCAGTTCTGGGGCTAGCGGCCAGTCCAGAGAGCAGTTCTTC. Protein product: CASSGASGQSREQFF.

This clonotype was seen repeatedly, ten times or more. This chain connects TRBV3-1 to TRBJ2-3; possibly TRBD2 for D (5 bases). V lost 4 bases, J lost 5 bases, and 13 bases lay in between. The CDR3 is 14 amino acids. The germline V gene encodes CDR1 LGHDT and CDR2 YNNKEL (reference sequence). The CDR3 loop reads CASSRTGSQDTQYF. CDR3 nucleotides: TGTGCCAGCAGCCGTACGGGAAGTCAAGATACGCAGTATTTT.

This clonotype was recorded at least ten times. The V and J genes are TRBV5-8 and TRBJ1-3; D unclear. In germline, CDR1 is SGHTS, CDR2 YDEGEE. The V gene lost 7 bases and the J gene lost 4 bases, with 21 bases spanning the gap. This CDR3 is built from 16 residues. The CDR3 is CASWTRTIELGNTIYF. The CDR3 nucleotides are TGTGCCAGCTGGACGAGGACGATAGAGTTGGGAAACACCATATATTTT.

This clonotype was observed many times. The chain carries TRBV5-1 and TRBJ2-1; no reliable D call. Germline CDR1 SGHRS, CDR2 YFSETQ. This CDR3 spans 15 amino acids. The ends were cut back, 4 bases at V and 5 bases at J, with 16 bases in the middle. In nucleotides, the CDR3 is TGCGCCAGCAGCGCGGCGCCGGGTGGAGACAATGAGCAGTTCTTC. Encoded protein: CASSAAPGGDNEQFF.

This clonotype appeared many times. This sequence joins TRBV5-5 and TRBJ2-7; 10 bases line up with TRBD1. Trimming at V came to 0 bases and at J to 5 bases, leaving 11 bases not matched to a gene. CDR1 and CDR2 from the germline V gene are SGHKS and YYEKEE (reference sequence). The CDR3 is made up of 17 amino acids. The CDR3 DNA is TGTGCCAGCAGCTTGGCGGTGGACAGGGGGTTTCCCAACGAGCAGTACTTC. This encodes CASSLAVDRGFPNEQYF. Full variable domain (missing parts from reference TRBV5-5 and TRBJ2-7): DAGVTQSPTHLIKTRGQQVTLRCSPISGHKSVSWYQQVLGQGPQFIFQYYEKEERGRGNFPDRFSARQFPNYSSELNVNALLLGDSALYLCASSLAVDRGFPNEQYFGPGTRLTVT.

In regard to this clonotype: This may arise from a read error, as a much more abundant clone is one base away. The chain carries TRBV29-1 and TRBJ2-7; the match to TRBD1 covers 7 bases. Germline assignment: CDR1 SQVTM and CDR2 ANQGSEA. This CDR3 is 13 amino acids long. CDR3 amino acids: CSVVTGVVDEHYF. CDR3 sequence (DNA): TGCAGCGTTGTAACAGGGGTGGTTGACGAGCATTACTTC.

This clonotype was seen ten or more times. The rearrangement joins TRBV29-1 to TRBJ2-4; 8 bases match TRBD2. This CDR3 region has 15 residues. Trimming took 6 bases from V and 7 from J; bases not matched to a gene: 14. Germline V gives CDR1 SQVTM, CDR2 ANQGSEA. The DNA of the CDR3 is TGCAGCGTCGGGCACGGGGGGCGGGAGGTGAACATTCAGTACTTC. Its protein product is CSVGHGGREVNIQYF. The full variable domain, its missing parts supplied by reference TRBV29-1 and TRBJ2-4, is SAVISQKPSRDICQRGTSLTIQCQVDSQVTMMFWYRQQPGQSLTLIATANQGSEATYESGFVIDKFPISRPNLTFSTLTVSNMSPEDSSIYLCSVGHGGREVNIQYFGAGTRLSVL.

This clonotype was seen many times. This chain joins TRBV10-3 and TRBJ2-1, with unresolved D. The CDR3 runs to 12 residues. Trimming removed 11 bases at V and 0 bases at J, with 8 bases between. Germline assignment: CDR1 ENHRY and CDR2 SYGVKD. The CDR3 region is CAAQGSYNEQFF. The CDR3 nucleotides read TGTGCCGCCCAAGGCTCCTACAATGAGCAGTTCTTC.

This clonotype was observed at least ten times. CDR3 bases: TGTGCCAGCAGTCCCTCTCCTCGACTAGCGGGAAGCACAGATACGCAGTATTTT. It encodes CASSPSPRLAGSTDTQYF. The J gene is TRBJ2-3, the V gene TRBV12-3 or TRBV12-4; 11 bases agree with TRBD2. J gave up 0 bases and V 5 bases, and 10 bases lay outside the gene matches. The CDR3 loop spans 18 amino acids.

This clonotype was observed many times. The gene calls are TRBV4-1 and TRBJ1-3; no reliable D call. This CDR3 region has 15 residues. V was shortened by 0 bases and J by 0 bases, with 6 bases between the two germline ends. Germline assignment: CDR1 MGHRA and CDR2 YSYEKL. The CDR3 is CASSQDFPSGNTIYF. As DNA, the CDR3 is TGCGCCAGCAGCCAAGATTTTCCCTCTGGAAACACCATATATTTT.

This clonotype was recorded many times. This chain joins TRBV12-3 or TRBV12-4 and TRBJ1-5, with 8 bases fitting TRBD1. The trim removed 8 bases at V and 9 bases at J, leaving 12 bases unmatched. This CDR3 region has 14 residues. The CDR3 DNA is TGTGCCAGCGGATCTCAGGGGGCCCCAGGGCCCCAGCATTTT. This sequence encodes CASGSQGAPGPQHF.

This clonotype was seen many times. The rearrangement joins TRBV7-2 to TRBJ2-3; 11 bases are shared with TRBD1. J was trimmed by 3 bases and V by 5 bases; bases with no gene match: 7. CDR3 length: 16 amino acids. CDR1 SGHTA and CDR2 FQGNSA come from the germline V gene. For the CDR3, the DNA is TGTGCCAGCAGCCGAACCGGGACAGGGGGAACAGATACGCAGTATTTT. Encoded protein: CASSRTGTGGTDTQYF.

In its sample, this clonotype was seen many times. As DNA, the CDR3 is TGTGCCAGCAGCCCACTCGGTGGCCAGGGCACTGAAGCTTTCTTT. Encoded protein: CASSPLGGQGTEAFF. V usage is TRBV7-9 and J usage is TRBJ1-1; D might be TRBD1 (5 bases). Germline CDR1 is SEHNR and CDR2 is FQNEAQ (reference sequence). The CDR3 spans 15 residues. V lost 5 bases and J lost 4, with 17 bases in between.

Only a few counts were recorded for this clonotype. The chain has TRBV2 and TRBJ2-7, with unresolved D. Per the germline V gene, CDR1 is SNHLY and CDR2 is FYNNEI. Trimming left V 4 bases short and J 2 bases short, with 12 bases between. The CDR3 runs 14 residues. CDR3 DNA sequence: TGTGCCAGCAGTGGGACCAAAGGGCCCTACGAGCAGTACTTC. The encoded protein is CASSGTKGPYEQYF. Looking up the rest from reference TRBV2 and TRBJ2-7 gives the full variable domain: EPEVTQTPSHQVTQMGQEVILRCVPISNHLYFYWYRQILGQKVEFLVSFYNNEISEKSEIFDDQFSVERPDGSNFTLKIRSTKLEDSAMYFCASSGTKGPYEQYFGPGTRLTVT.

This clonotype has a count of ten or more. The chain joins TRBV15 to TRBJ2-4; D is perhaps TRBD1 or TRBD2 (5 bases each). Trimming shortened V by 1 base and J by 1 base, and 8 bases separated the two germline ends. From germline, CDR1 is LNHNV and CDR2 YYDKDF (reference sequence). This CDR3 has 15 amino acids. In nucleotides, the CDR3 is TGTGCCACCAGCAGAGCCAGGGAGGCCAAAAACATTCAGTACTTC. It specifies CATSRAREAKNIQYF.

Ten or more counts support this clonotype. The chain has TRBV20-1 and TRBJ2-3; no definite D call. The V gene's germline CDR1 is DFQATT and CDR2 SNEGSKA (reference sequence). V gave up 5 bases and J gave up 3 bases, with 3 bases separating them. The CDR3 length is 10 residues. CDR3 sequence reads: CSALTDTQYF. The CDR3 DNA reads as TGCAGTGCTTTAACAGATACGCAGTATTTT.

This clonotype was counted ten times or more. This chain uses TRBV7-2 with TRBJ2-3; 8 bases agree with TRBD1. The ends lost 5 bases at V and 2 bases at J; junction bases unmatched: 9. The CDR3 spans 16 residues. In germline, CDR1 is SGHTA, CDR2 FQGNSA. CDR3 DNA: TGTGCCAGCAGCCGAGACAGGGGTCTCAACACAGATACGCAGTATTTT. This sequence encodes CASSRDRGLNTDTQYF.